Listed below are T cell receptor beta chains from one sample, sequenced in a study of Tregs in tolerant kidney transplant recipients. Assay used: immunoSEQ multiplex PCR; TCRdb lists only in-frame clones, some missing. In the table there are about 17,000 clones, 65% to 90% of which are singletons. Source material: Tregs from blood. The receptors were sampled from a human donor in good health. The CDR3 runs from the conserved cysteine through the conserved F or W. Each record gives: V gene, J gene, CDR3 protein.

TRBV4-1	TRBJ1-2	CASSQVTTYGYTF
TRBV10-3	TRBJ1-4	CATRGDATNEKLFF
TRBV5-1	TRBJ1-2	CASSLTGQTNYGYTF
TRBV6-1	TRBJ1-1	CASSVPLKRTEAFF
TRBV5-1	TRBJ1-4	CASSPGTTTNEKLFF
TRBV11-2	TRBJ2-2	CASRRTGGQNTGELFF
TRBV20-1	TRBJ2-3	CSASTDTQYF
TRBV19	TRBJ1-5	CASKETGTNQPQHF
TRBV2	TRBJ2-1	CASSEAGLAGVPYNEQFF
TRBV6-1	TRBJ2-2	CASSLDRDFTGELFF
TRBV11-2	TRBJ2-7	CATSQVVNYEQYF
TRBV11-3	TRBJ1-4	CASSPPLSRVGKSTNEKLFF
TRBV6-5	TRBJ2-1	CASNPGPRPGEQFF
TRBV7-2	TRBJ2-7	CASSLSPAIYEQYF
TRBV15	TRBJ1-1	CATSARGLNTEAFF
TRBV14	TRBJ2-1	CASSQGGASGVYNEQFF
TRBV6-1	TRBJ2-2	CASRTPHTGELFF
TRBV5-4	TRBJ2-5	CASSLLGIGQETQYF
TRBV6-1	TRBJ1-2	CASSDLGPPGYTF